These T cell receptor beta chains were read from a single sample in a study of control samples from healthy donors and cancer patients. The table came from immunoSEQ multiplex PCR; TCRdb's copy has only in-frame clones and leaves some out. The sample contains 160,000 or so clones, around 94% of which appear only once. The sample consisted of PBMCs. All receptors come from a man aged 55 to 70 with colorectal cancer. Both conserved end residues are part of each CDR3. A D gene is named only where the DNA matches it firmly. For some rows the clone size is stated as once, few or many, or as a class when expanded; others skip it.

j_call v_call clone_size d_call cdr3_aa cdr3_nt
TRBJ1-2 TRBV11-2 - - CASSSYGGLGYGYTF TGTGCCAGCAGCTCCTACGGGGGTCTGGGCTATGGCTACACCTTC
TRBJ2-3 TRBV4-1 - TRBD2 CASSSRLGLAGGTDTQYF TGCGCCAGCAGCTCCCGCCTCGGACTAGCGGGAGGCACAGATACGCAGTATTTT
TRBJ2-3 TRBV19 - - CASRARDGHTDTQYF TGTGCCAGTAGGGCCCGGGACGGACACACAGATACGCAGTATTTT
TRBJ2-2 TRBV6-5 - - CASSLVGGELFF TGTGCCAGCAGTCTCGTTGGCGGGGAGCTGTTTTTT
TRBJ2-2 TRBV5-1 - TRBD2 CASSPRGGENTGELFF TGCGCCAGCAGCCCCCGGGGAGGGGAGAACACCGGGGAGCTGTTTTTT
TRBJ1-4 TRBV7-9 - - CASSLVRGSATNEKLFF TGTGCCAGCAGCTTAGTTCGGGGTTCTGCAACTAATGAAAAACTGTTTTTT
TRBJ2-7 TRBV7-2 - TRBD2 CASTWASGPYEQYF TGTGCCAGTACCTGGGCTAGCGGGCCCTACGAGCAGTACTTC
TRBJ1-5 TRBV21-1 - - CASSKARQWSNQPQHF TGTGCCAGCAGCAAAGCGAGGCAATGGAGCAATCAGCCCCAGCATTTT
TRBJ2-2 TRBV24-1 once TRBD1 CATSDSGTGHTGELFF TGTGCCACCAGTGACTCCGGGACAGGCCACACCGGGGAGCTGTTTTTT
TRBJ1-1 TRBV2 - - CASSEHRSWNTEAFF TGTGCCAGCAGTGAACATCGTAGTTGGAACACTGAAGCTTTCTTT
TRBJ2-4 TRBV7-9 - - CASSDQKNIQYF TGTGCCAGCAGCGATCAGAAAAACATTCAGTACTTC
TRBJ1-2 TRBV7-2 few - CASSGSRGDYGYTF TGTGCCAGCAGCGGGTCCCGGGGGGACTATGGCTACACCTTC
TRBJ1-1 TRBV30 - TRBD1 CAWGQGNTEAFF TGTGCCTGGGGACAGGGAAATACTGAAGCTTTCTTT
TRBJ1-4 TRBV9 - - CASSVAAGTLNEKLFF TGTGCCAGCAGCGTAGCAGCAGGCACCCTTAATGAAAAACTGTTTTTT
TRBJ1-1 TRBV30 - - CAWKHLRPNTEAFF TGTGCCTGGAAACATCTTCGGCCAAACACTGAAGCTTTCTTT
TRBJ1-1 TRBV30 - - CAWSRLGGTEAFF TGTGCCTGGAGTCGCTTGGGAGGCACTGAAGCTTTCTTT
TRBJ2-5 TRBV2 - - CASRLAQGRPETQYF TGTGCCAGCAGACTCGCTCAGGGAAGGCCAGAGACCCAGTACTTC
TRBJ2-7 TRBV5-6 - TRBD2 CASSPWTSAEQYF TGTGCCAGCAGCCCGTGGACTAGCGCCGAGCAGTACTTC
TRBJ1-6 TRBV5-1 - TRBD1 CASSAGQGNSPLHF TGCGCCAGCAGCGCGGGACAGGGTAATTCACCCCTCCACTTT
TRBJ1-1 TRBV3-1/TRBV3-2 - - CASSQAGGTEAFF TGTGCCAGCAGCCAGGCAGGTGGCACTGAAGCTTTCTTT
TRBJ1-5 TRBV28 - TRBD1 CASNQGQVPQPQHF TGTGCCAGCAACCAAGGACAGGTCCCTCAGCCCCAGCATTTT
TRBJ1-1 TRBV15 - - CATSRDRGNTEAFF TGTGCCACCAGCAGAGATCGGGGGAACACTGAAGCTTTCTTT
TRBJ1-5 TRBV6-2/TRBV6-3 - - CASSTFGGQPQHF TGTGCCAGCAGTACCTTCGGGGGACAGCCCCAGCATTTT
TRBJ1-4 TRBV2 few - CASSEVGGGEKLFF TGTGCCAGCAGTGAAGTGGGGGGTGGTGAAAAACTGTTTTTT
TRBJ1-1 TRBV4-2 - - CASSRGGTGIEAFF TGTGCCAGCAGCCGGGGGGGAACAGGGATTGAAGCTTTCTTT
TRBJ2-1 TRBV5-1 - TRBD2 CASSERSGIEQFF TGCGCCAGCTCTGAAAGGAGCGGGATTGAGCAGTTCTTC